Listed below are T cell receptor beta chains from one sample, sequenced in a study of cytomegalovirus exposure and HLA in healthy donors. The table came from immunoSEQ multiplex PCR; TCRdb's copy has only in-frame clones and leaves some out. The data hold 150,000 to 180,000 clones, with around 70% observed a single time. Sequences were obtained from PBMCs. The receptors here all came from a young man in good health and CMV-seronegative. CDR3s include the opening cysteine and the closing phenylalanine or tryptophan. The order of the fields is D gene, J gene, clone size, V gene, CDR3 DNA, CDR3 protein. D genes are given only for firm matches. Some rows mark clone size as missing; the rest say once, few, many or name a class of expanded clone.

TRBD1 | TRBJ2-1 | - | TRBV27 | TGTGCCAGCAGTTTATCGGGACAGCCCTACAATGAGCAGTTCTTC | CASSLSGQPYNEQFF
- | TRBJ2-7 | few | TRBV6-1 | TGTGCCAGTAACCCTTCAGGCCGGTGGGCCTACGAGCAGTACTTC | CASNPSGRWAYEQYF
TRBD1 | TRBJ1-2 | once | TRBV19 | TGTGCCAGCCGACAGGGGGGAGCTAACTATGGCTACACCTTC | CASRQGGANYGYTF
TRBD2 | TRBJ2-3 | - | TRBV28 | TGTGCCAGCAGTCAACCGGGACTAGCTACGCAGTATTTT | CASSQPGLATQYF
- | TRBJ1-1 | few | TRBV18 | TGTGCCAGCTCCCCCACACAGTTCACTGAAGCTTTCTTT | CASSPTQFTEAFF
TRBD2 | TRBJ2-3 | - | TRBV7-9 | TGTGCCAGCTCAACTACTAGCGGGGTGGATACGCAGTATTTT | CASSTTSGVDTQYF
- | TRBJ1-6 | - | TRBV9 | TGTGCCAGCAGCGTAGGAGGGAATTCACCCCTCCACTTT | CASSVGGNSPLHF
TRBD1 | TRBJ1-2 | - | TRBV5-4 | TGTGCCAGCAGCGCGGACAGGACTGCCTATGGCTACACCTTC | CASSADRTAYGYTF
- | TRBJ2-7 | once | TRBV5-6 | TGTGCCAGCAGCTTGGAAGCCAGGGGCAGAACCTACGAGCAGTACTTC | CASSLEARGRTYEQYF
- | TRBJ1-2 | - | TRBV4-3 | TGCGCCAGCAGCCAAGAGGTTACAGCTCATGGCTACACCTTC | CASSQEVTAHGYTF
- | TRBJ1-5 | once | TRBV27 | TGTGCCAGCAGTTTATGGGGGGTCTGCAATCAGCCCCAGCATTTT | CASSLWGVCNQPQHF
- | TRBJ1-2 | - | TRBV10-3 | TGTGCCATCAGTGACGGGGGTTATGGCTACACCTTC | CAISDGGYGYTF
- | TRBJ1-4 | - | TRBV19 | TGTGCCAGTAGTGAACGGGGGGAAAAACTGTTTTTT | CASSERGEKLFF
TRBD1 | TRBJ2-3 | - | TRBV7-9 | TGTGCCACACCAGACGGGACAGCCACAGATACGCAGTATTTT | CATPDGTATDTQYF
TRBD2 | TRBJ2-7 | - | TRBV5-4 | TGTGCCAGCAGTCCCGGGACTAGCGGGGGGCTAACCTACGAGCAGTACTTC | CASSPGTSGGLTYEQYF
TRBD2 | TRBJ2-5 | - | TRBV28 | TGTGCCAGCAGTTTATCGACTAGCGGACAAGAGACCCAGTACTTC | CASSLSTSGQETQYF
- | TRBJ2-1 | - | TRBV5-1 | TGCGCCAGCAGCTTGGGGGGGGTAAGCTCCTACAATGAGCAGTTCTTC | CASSLGGVSSYNEQFF
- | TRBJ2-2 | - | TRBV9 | TGTGCCAGCAGCGTAGCCGGCACCGGGGAGCTGTTTTTT | CASSVAGTGELFF
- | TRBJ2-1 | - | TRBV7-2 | TGTGCCAGCAGCTTAGCTACGAGTTATGAGCAGTTCTTC | CASSLATSYEQFF
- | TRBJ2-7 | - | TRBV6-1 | TGTGCCAGCAAGACGTCCTCGGGACTCCCATACGAGCAGTACTTC | CASKTSSGLPYEQYF
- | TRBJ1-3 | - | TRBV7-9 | TGTGCCAGCAGCTCCAGGGCCCTCTCTGGAAACACCATATATTTT | CASSSRALSGNTIYF
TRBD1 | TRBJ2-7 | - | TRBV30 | TGTGCCTGGAGTGACTCCGGGACAGGGGACTACGAGCAGTACTTC | CAWSDSGTGDYEQYF
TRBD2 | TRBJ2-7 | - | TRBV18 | TGTGCCAGCTCATCGACTAGCGGGTCCTACGAGCAGTACTTC | CASSSTSGSYEQYF
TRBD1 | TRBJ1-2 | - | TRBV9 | TGTGCCAGCAGCACAGGACAGGGGAGAGATGGCTACACCTTC | CASSTGQGRDGYTF
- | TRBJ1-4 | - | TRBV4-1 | TGCGCCAGCAGCCAAGATCCGGCAGGGAACTTTGAAAAACTGTTTTTT | CASSQDPAGNFEKLFF
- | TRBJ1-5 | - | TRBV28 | TGTGCCAGCAGTTTGTTCCGGGGCAATCAGCCCCAGCATTTT | CASSLFRGNQPQHF
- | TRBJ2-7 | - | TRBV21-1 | TGTGCCAGCTTGCTGATCCGGGACATGTCCTACGAGCAGTACTTC | CASLLIRDMSYEQYF
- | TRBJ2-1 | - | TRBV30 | TGTGCCTGGAGTGAGCGCCATGAGCAGTTCTTC | CAWSERHEQFF
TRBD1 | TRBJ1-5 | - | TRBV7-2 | TGTGCCAGCAGCTCACAGGGGTATCAGCCCCAGCATTTT | CASSSQGYQPQHF
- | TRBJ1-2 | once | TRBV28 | TGTGCCAGCACCACAGGGAGAAGCGGCTACACCTTC | CASTTGRSGYTF
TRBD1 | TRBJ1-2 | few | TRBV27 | TGTGCCAGCAGGGACTCGACAGGGGCCGGCTACACCTTC | CASRDSTGAGYTF
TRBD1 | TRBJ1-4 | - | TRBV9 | TGTGCCAGCAGCGTGTCAGGGGGAGAAAAACTGTTTTTT | CASSVSGGEKLFF
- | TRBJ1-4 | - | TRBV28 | TGTGCCAGCAGCGCGACCAGGGTTACTAATGAAAAACTGTTTTTT | CASSATRVTNEKLFF
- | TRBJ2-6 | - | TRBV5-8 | TGTGCCAGCAGCTTGGTTCCCAGCTCTGGGGCCAACGTCCTGACTTTC | CASSLVPSSGANVLTF
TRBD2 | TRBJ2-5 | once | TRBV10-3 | TGTGCCATCAGTACCACTAGCGGGGGACAAGAGACCCAGTACTTC | CAISTTSGGQETQYF
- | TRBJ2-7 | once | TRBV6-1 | TGTGCCAGCAGGTCCCCGGGGGGCAACGCCTACGAGCAGTACTTC | CASRSPGGNAYEQYF
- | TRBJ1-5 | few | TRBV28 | TGTGCCAGCAGTCTACAGGGAGGGGGAAATCAGCCCCAGCATTTT | CASSLQGGGNQPQHF
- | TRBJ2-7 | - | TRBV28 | TGTGCCAGCAGCCCTCCGGTAGCGGAAATACTTAGCTCCTACGAGCAGTACTTC | CASSPPVAEILSSYEQYF
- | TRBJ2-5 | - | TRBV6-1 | TGTGCCAGCACGAGGTACCAAGAGACCCAGTACTTC | CASTRYQETQYF
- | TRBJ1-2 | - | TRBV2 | TGTGCCAGCACTCTACGGGGTAATGGCTACACCTTC | CASTLRGNGYTF
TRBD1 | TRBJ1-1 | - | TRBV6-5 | TGTGCCAGCAGCTTAGGGACAGGCTGGCGCACTGAAGCTTTCTTT | CASSLGTGWRTEAFF